This T cell receptor (beta chain) is drawn from a study of identical twins. Notes on the study in general: Whereas memory repertoires showed no such difference, abundant cord blood beta clonotypes carried fewer insertions. Excess low generation probability was seen in twin-shared out-of-frame alpha sequences.

Comment on this clonotype: Its antigen is not identified.

Via MiXCR, TCRdb re-called the 5' RACE reads, giving one row per CDR3 protein. The data hold 700,000 or so distinct CDR3 sequences, with 8% to 9% observed a single time. This sample was also put to use in a study of yellow fever vaccine responses in identical twins.

This sequence was found in a woman under 30 in good health. The sequencing input was PBMCs.

CDR3 DNA: TGTGCCAGCAGCTTAGAGAAGGGGGCGAGTGAAAAACTGTTTTTT. This sequence encodes CASSLEKGASEKLFF. V gene TRBV7-9 combines with J gene TRBJ1-4, with TRBD1 matching 7 bases. CDR1 SEHNR and CDR2 FQNEAQ come from the germline V gene (reference sequence). The CDR3 spans 15 residues. The V gene end was trimmed by 1 base and the J gene end by 7 bases; junction bases not matched to a gene: 6. Based on the CDR3 plus reference TRBV7-9 and TRBJ1-4, the full variable domain is DTGVSQNPRHKITKRGQNVTFRCDPISEHNRLYWYRQTLGQGPEFLTYFQNEAQLEKSRLLSDRFSAERPKGSFSTLEIQRTEQGDSAMYLCASSLEKGASEKLFFGSGTQLSVL.